Below, 4 T cell receptor beta chains from the same sample are listed, as sequenced in a study of T-cell memory formation after mild COVID-19. TCRdb reprocessed the 5' RACE reads with MiXCR, giving one entry per CDR3 protein. The sample contains about 340,000 distinct CDR3 sequences, around an eighth of which appear only once. The sample taken for sequencing was PBMCs or a T cell subset sorted from them (not recorded which). The receptors shown here come from a man younger than 35 who had mild COVID-19 (a few samples of this study predate the infection). Cell type and time point are not known.

V usage is TRBV11-2 and J usage is TRBJ2-2; D call uncertain. The V end was cut by 1 base, the J end by 5 bases, with 11 bases between. The length of the CDR3 is 15 residues. Germline V CDR1 and CDR2: SGHAT, FQNNGV. CDR3 sequence: CASSLGGVRTGELFF. Here the CDR3 DNA reads TGTGCCAGCAGCTTAGGTGGCGTGAGAACCGGGGAGCTGTTTTTT.

This clonotype was recorded a few times. The rearrangement joins TRBV4-3 to TRBJ1-1; tentative D call: TRBD1 (5 bases). The CDR3 is 14 amino acids. V gave up 0 bases and J gave up 5 bases, with 10 bases separating them. Germline values: CDR1 LGHNA, CDR2 YSLEER. DNA for the CDR3: TGCGCCAGCAGCCAAGACAGGGCTATGACTGAAGCTTTCTTT. It codes for CASSQDRAMTEAFF.

CDR3 nucleotide sequence: TGCGCCAGCAGCGTGACAGGGGTCGGGGCTGAAGCTTTCTTT. As protein: CASSVTGVGAEAFF. The chain has TRBV5-1 and TRBJ1-1, with 8 bases that match TRBD1. Germline V gene sequence: CDR1 SGHRS, CDR2 YFSETQ. This CDR3 region has 14 residues. The J segment lost 6 bases and the V segment lost 4 bases, leaving 8 bases of the junction unmatched.

The chain combines TRBV30 with TRBJ2-3, with D possibly TRBD1 on 5 matching bases. This CDR3 region has 12 residues. The V gene lost 3 bases and the J gene lost 5 bases, with 9 bases spanning the gap. The V gene's germline CDR1 is GTSNPN and CDR2 SVGIG (reference sequence). This CDR3 is CAWSPTGDTQYF. The CDR3 nucleotides are TGTGCCTGGAGCCCAACAGGAGATACGCAGTATTTT.